This entry is about one T cell receptor beta chain. Its antigen is as yet unknown. Repertoires were generated with immunoSEQ multiplex PCR, while TCRdb's copy carries only in-frame clones and drops some. Of tens of thousands of clones in the sample, roughly 84% were seen once. The CDR3 extends over 14 amino acids. V was cut by 1 base and J by 6 bases, with 9 bases left in between. The V gene's germline CDR1 is KGHSH and CDR2 LQKENI. These data come from a study of radiotherapy plus CTLA-4 blockade in lung cancer. Study observations and caveats: TCR clones originating in tumors grew in number in blood after radiotherapy plus ipilimumab.

Treatment of patients with chemo-refractory metastatic non-small-cell lung cancer consisted of focal radiation plus CTLA-4 blockade with ipilimumab. The J gene is TRBJ2-2, the V gene TRBV18; D gene unclear. The TCR comes from a human donor with non-small cell lung cancer that progressed on radiotherapy plus ipilimumab. The material sequenced was peripheral blood, taken from a patient treated with radiotherapy plus ipilimumab. The CDR3 is CASSPRPMPGELFF. The CDR3 nucleotides are TGTGCCAGCTCACCACGACCGATGCCCGGGGAGCTGTTTTTT.